This T cell receptor beta chain was sequenced in a study of blood T cell repertoires in COVID-19. Sequencing used immunoSEQ multiplex PCR; TCRdb keeps in-frame clones, though not all of them. The table includes under 250,000 clones, more than 65% detected once. This clone was seen ten or more times. CDR3 size: 18 residues. V lost 4 bases and J 8 bases, leaving 26 bases between the germline ends. Germline V gene lookup returns CDR1 MGHRA and CDR2 YSYEKL. The origin of this receptor is a man in his fifties with active or convalescent COVID-19. The gene calls are TRBV4-1 and TRBJ1-4; a possible D gene is TRBD1 (6 bases). Sample: peripheral blood. The CDR3 here is CASSLEGQHRDDEEKLFF. CDR3 sequence (DNA): TGCGCCAGCAGCCTTGAAGGGCAACACAGGGACGATGAGGAAAAACTGTTTTTT.